The text below deals with one TCR beta chain. The antigen is undetermined. A second about 7 to 11 cycle PCR used barcoded and J-beta primers. TCRdb independently ran MiXCR on the 5' RACE reads; one entry per CDR3 protein. The data show 800,000 to 1,000,000 distinct CDR3 sequences, about 44% seen once. These data come from a study of blood T cells in healthy people across ages. Study observations and caveats: Possibly, changes in expanded clonotypes were confounded because donor CMV status was unknown.

The trim removed 8 bases at V and 4 bases at J, leaving 9 bases unmatched. Germline CDR1 MNHEY, CDR2 SMNVEV (reference sequence). The CDR3 has 14 amino acids. This chain links TRBV27 with TRBJ1-1; 8 bases are a match to TRBD1. Sequencing used blood. This TCR came from a man aged 25 to 45 in good health. CDR3 bases: TGTGCCAGCCGACAAACAGGGGGTAGCACTGAAGCTTTCTTT. Encoded protein: CASRQTGGSTEAFF.